This T cell receptor beta chain was identified during a study of beta chain features in type 1 diabetes. About the study: Regarding age, gender and cell yields, patients proved similar to healthy donors. All samples together contributed 100 million to 120 million sorted cells for examination. Regarding the study as a whole: Moderately but significantly shorter TCRB CDR3s were found in Type 1 diabetes patients in all four CD4+ subsets. Within the patient group, naive, central memory and Treg TCRB repertoires appeared more similar to each other than within healthy donors.

CD45RO/CCR7/CD25/CD127/CD95/CD27 staining was used to isolate CD4+ naive, central memory, regulatory and stem cell-like memory cells by sorting. Every bit of the isolated RNA underwent reverse transcription, so sequencing read expressed TCRB transcripts. TCRdb's table, derived via immunoSEQ multiplex PCR, lists solely in-frame clones and lacks some. Of 600,000 or so clones in the sample, under 15% were seen once. CDR1 is SGHTA and CDR2 is FQGTGA in the germline V gene. The CDR3 runs to 17 residues. V gave up 5 bases and J gave up 5 bases; unmatched junction bases: 8. This clone was seen more than once but under ten times. Its antigen is as yet unknown.

The chain uses TRBV7-3 and TRBJ2-5, with 16 nucleotides matching TRBD2. This sequence originates from a man in his thirties or forties with type 1 diabetes. Sequenced material: naive CD4+ T cells from blood. The CDR3 sequence is CASSAGTSGGAVETQYF. CDR3 DNA sequence: TGTGCCAGCAGCGCCGGGACTAGCGGGGGGGCCGTGGAGACCCAGTACTTC.